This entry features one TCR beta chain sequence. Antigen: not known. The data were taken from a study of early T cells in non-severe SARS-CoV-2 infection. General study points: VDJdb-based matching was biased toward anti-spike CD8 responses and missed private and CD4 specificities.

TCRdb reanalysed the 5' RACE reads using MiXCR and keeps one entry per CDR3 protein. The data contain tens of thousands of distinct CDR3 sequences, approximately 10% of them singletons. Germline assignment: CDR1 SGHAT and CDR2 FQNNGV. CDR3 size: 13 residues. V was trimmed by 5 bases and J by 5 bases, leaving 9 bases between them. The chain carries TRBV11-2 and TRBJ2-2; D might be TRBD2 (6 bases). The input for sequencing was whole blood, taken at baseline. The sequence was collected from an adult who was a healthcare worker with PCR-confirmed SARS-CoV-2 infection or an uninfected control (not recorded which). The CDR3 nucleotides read TGTGCCAGCAGCGGGGGGAGGACCGGGGAGCTGTTTTTT. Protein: CASSGGRTGELFF.